The 10 T cell receptor beta chains below come from one sample, sequenced in a study of regulatory T cells in long-lasting Graves disease. The time point denotes: newly diagnosed GD, antithyroid drugs for less than 3 months. The TCR library was made from RNA that had been extracted from PBMCs in TRIzol. CDR3 regions were amplified by Arm-PCR using iRepertoire HTBI primers to build TCR beta libraries. Using its own MiXCR run on the multiplex PCR reads, TCRdb lists one record per CDR3 protein. There are 300,000 to 400,000 distinct CDR3 sequences in the sample; 16% occur only once, and 25% to 30% lies in the top ten. The sample also formed part of further work on T cells in Graves' hyperthyroidism and ophthalmopathy.

The sequencing used peripheral blood mononuclear cells (PBMCs), collected at new diagnosis, from a patient treated with antithyroid drugs. Source of these receptors: a man aged 40-50 years with Graves disease.

About this clonotype: A clone one base away is much larger, so this may be a read error. The gene calls are TRBV5-1 and TRBJ2-1; D is unclear. CDR1 is SGHRS, CDR2 YFSETQ, per germline. The V end lost 5 bases, the J end lost 5 bases, and 17 bases lay between the germline ends. This CDR3 is 15 amino acids long. CDR3 bases: TGCGCCAGCAGACTTTCCAACAACAGTGACAATGAGCAGTTCTTC. Amino acids: CASRLSNNSDNEQFF.

This clonotype was counted at least ten times. The gene calls are TRBV12-3 or TRBV12-4 and TRBJ1-6, with D perhaps TRBD1 (5 bases). This CDR3 has 15 residues. V shed 3 bases and J shed 9 bases, with 15 bases lying between them. CDR3 sequence (DNA): TGTGCCAGCAGTTTTGGGGCAGGTATCGGTTCACCCCTCCACTTT. It is translated as CASSFGAGIGSPLHF.

Many counts were recorded for this clonotype. This chain connects TRBV27 to TRBJ2-2; 9 positions agree with TRBD2. With V trimmed by 4 bases and J by 5 bases, 8 bases remained unmatched. This CDR3 comprises 16 residues. Germline V lookup: CDR1 MNHEY, CDR2 SMNVEV (reference sequence). The CDR3 region is CASSSRGGARTGELFF. DNA for the CDR3: TGTGCCAGCAGTTCACGCGGGGGGGCAAGAACCGGGGAGCTGTTTTTT.

This clonotype was counted many times. The rearrangement joins TRBV28 to TRBJ2-1; 13 bases line up with TRBD2. With V trimmed by 7 bases and J by 8 bases, 5 bases remained unmatched. The germline V gene encodes CDR1 MDHEN and CDR2 SYDVKM. The CDR3 spans 14 residues. This CDR3 is CASILAGGLHEQFF. In DNA form, the CDR3 reads TGTGCCAGCATACTAGCGGGGGGGCTCCATGAGCAGTTCTTC. The complete variable domain, with remaining parts taken from reference TRBV28 and TRBJ2-1, reads DVKVTQSSRYLVKRTGEKVFLECVQDMDHENMFWYRQDPGLGLRLIYFSYDVKMKEKGDIPEGYSVSREKKERFSLILESASTNQTSMYLCASILAGGLHEQFFGPGTRLTVL.

This clonotype was detected ten times or more. The chain combines TRBV28 with TRBJ1-5, with D tentatively TRBD1 (6 bases). The CDR3 spans 14 residues. Germline V gene sequence: CDR1 MDHEN, CDR2 SYDVKM. Trimming pared 6 bases from V and 6 bases from J, leaving 15 bases between. CDR3 nucleotides: TGTGCCAGCAGCTCCACTGAGGGGGTTCAGCCCCAGCATTTT. Its protein product is CASSSTEGVQPQHF.

Concerning this clonotype: A far larger clone lies a single base away; this is likely a read error. V is TRBV28 and J is TRBJ2-5, with 11 positions matching TRBD2. V dropped 5 bases and J dropped 3; count of bases not matched to a gene: 5. Germline assignment: CDR1 MDHEN and CDR2 SYDVKM. The CDR3 loop spans 15 amino acids. The CDR3 DNA reads TGTGCCAGCAGTGAAACTAGCGGGGGTGAAGAGACCCAGTACTTC. It specifies CASSETSGGEETQYF.

This chain links TRBV18 with TRBJ2-1, with TRBD1 identical over 8 bases. The junction had 5 bases not matched to a gene; V was cut back by 4 bases and J by 0 bases. From germline, CDR1 is KGHSH and CDR2 LQKENI. This CDR3 contains 16 residues. CDR3 amino acids: CASSRGQGSSYNEQFF. The CDR3 DNA sequence: TGTGCCAGCTCACGAGGACAGGGAAGCTCCTACAATGAGCAGTTCTTC. The whole variable domain, remainder taken from reference TRBV18 and TRBJ2-1, is NAGVMQNPRHLVRRRGQEARLRCSPMKGHSHVYWYRQLPEEGLKFMVYLQKENIIDESGMPKERFSAEFPKEGPSILRIQQVVRGDSAAYFCASSRGQGSSYNEQFFGPGTRLTVL.

This clonotype was found once. A much bigger clone sits one base away, suggesting this may be a read error. The V and J genes are TRBV20-1 and TRBJ2-3; D is undetermined. The J call may be incorrect, as the DNA end agrees better with TRBJ2-1. There are 16 residues in the CDR3. Germline V gene data show CDR1 as DFQATT and CDR2 as SNEGSKA (reference sequence). The CDR3 reads CSIELPRLRVYNEQFF. CDR3 in DNA: TGCAGTATCGAGCTCCCGAGACTTAGGGTTTACAATGAGCAGTTCTTC.

This clonotype appeared many times. The chain recombines TRBV4-1 with TRBJ2-3; D may be TRBD1 (7 bases). With 4 bases removed from V and 0 bases from J, the gap between germline ends came to 17 bases. Germline V gene lookup returns CDR1 MGHRA and CDR2 YSYEKL. The CDR3 is 17 residues long. CDR3 DNA sequence: TGCGCCAGCAGCCGCGACCAGGGGGGATCGAGCACAGATACGCAGTATTTT. Encoded protein: CASSRDQGGSSTDTQYF.

V usage is TRBV24-1 and J usage is TRBJ2-1; D is possibly TRBD2 (6 bases). V was pared by 3 bases and J by 9 bases, with 11 bases between. Germline CDR1 and CDR2: KGHDR and SFDVKD. This CDR3 comprises 13 residues. CDR3 in DNA: TGTGCCACCAGTGATCCCCCCGGGGGTGAGCAGTTCTTC. It is translated as CATSDPPGGEQFF.